The present T cell receptor beta chain was sequenced within a study of shared clonotypes between healthy human individuals. The germline gives CDR1 SGHTA, CDR2 FQGNSA. There are 13 residues in the CDR3. The V gene lost 5 bases and the J gene lost 2 bases, with 9 bases spanning the gap. The method was immunoSEQ multiplex PCR; TCRdb's version includes in-frame clones alone and lacks a portion of them. The sample has around 1.1 million clones, approximately 80% seen once. The gene calls are TRBV7-2 and TRBJ1-2, with D unresolved. Source material: memory CD4+ T cells from PBMCs. Regarding subset: CD45RA-negative fraction. This clonotype originated in a man younger than 30 in good health. Some clones in this sample may be carry-over from other donors' samples. CDR3 in DNA: TGTGCCAGCAGCGTCACAGAAAACTATGGCTACACCTTC. Protein product: CASSVTENYGYTF.